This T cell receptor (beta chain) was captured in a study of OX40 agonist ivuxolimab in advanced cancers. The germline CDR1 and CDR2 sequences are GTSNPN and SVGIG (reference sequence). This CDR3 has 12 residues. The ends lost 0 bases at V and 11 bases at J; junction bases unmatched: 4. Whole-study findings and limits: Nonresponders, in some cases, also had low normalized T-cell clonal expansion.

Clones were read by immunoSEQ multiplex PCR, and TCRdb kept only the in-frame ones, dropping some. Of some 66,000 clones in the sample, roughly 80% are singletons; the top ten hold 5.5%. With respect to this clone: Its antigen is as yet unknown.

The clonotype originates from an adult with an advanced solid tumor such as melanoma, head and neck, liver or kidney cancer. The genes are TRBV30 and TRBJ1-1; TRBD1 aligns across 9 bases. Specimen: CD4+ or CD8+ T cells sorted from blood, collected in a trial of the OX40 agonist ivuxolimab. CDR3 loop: CAWSVGQGSAFF. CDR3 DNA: TGTGCCTGGAGTGTAGGACAGGGGAGTGCTTTCTTT.